A single T cell receptor beta chain is shown here with its context. The sample belongs to a study of T cell responses to AZD1222 COVID-19 vaccine. Some clones are missing from TCRdb's copy, which holds only in-frame ones; the method was immunoSEQ multiplex PCR. This sample has over 150,000 clones; over 75% occur once, and the top ten carry about 3%. The sequencing here drew on peripheral blood, taken on day 0 of AZD1222 vaccination. The TCR was taken from an adult in good health.

The CDR3 region has the DNA TGTGCCAGCGAGACCCAGTACCTCAGACCTCAGAGCTCCTACGAGCAGTACTTC. It translates to CASETQYLRPQSSYEQYF. V usage is TRBV3-1 (or the pseudogene TRBV3-2) and J usage is TRBJ2-7; no firm D call. Trimming left V 8 bases short and J 0 bases short, with 26 bases between. The CDR3 is made up of 18 amino acids. The V gene's germline CDR1 is LGHDT and CDR2 YNNKEL (reference sequence).